Listed below are T cell receptor beta chains from one sample, sequenced in a study of T cells after posttransplantation cyclophosphamide. Method: immunoSEQ multiplex PCR; TCRdb's copy keeps in-frame clones and lacks some. The table lists 19,000 or so clones, about 86% of them singletons, with roughly 2.1% in the top ten. The specimen was PBMCs, collected 362 days after allogeneic stem cell transplant with calcineurin inhibitor and methotrexate. The receptors stem from a female patient in her thirties or forties who received an allogeneic stem cell transplant from an unrelated donor, was CMV-positive, and had acute and chronic GVHD. Some T cells may have originated in the graft donor. Both conserved end residues are part of each CDR3. Each record gives: D gene, V gene, clone size, J gene, CDR3 DNA, CDR3 protein. The D gene is left open where the match is weak. Rows may omit the clone size; those that give it use once, few, many or a size class.

>.|TRBV6-5|.|TRBJ2-2
TGTGCCAGCAGAGGGAGTATCGGGGAGCTGTTTTTT
CASRGSIGELFF
>.|TRBV5-1|.|TRBJ1-1
TGCGCCAGCAGCTTGGATGCCGGGGGACGAGCTTTCTTT
CASSLDAGGRAFF
>TRBD1|TRBV6-5|.|TRBJ2-7
TGTGCCAGCAGTTTCATTTCCGGGACAGGGCCTCGGGAGCAGTACTTC
CASSFISGTGPREQYF
>.|TRBV14|.|TRBJ1-2
TGTGCCAGCTATCTTACTGGTGCAGGCCATGGCTACACCTTC
CASYLTGAGHGYTF
>TRBD1|TRBV6-1|once|TRBJ2-7
TGTGCCAGCTCCCCATCCGTCGGGACAGACTACGAGCAGTACTTC
CASSPSVGTDYEQYF
>TRBD1|TRBV18|.|TRBJ2-7
TGTGCCAGCTCGTGGGACAGGGGGACCTACGAGCAGTACTTC
CASSWDRGTYEQYF
>.|TRBV6-5|few|TRBJ1-3
TGTGCCAGCAGTTGGGGGGTCCTTGGAAACACCATATATTTT
CASSWGVLGNTIYF
>.|TRBV27|once|TRBJ2-7
TGTGCCAGCAGTTTACGACAGAGCTCCTCCCACGAGCAGTACTTC
CASSLRQSSSHEQYF
>TRBD1|TRBV2|.|TRBJ1-2
TGCTTACAGGGGAATTCCTATCGCTACACCTTC
CLQGNSYRYTF
>TRBD2|TRBV9|.|TRBJ2-1
TGTGCCAGCAGCGCCTCGGTGGGGGGAGGGCCCCACAATGAGCAGTTCTTC
CASSASVGGGPHNEQFF
>TRBD2|TRBV5-5|.|TRBJ2-7
TGTGCCAGCAGCCTCGGACTAGCGGGGGTATACGAGCAGTACTTC
CASSLGLAGVYEQYF
>.|TRBV5-1|.|TRBJ1-6
TGCGCCAGCAGCTTAATACAGGGCGGTTCACCCCTCCACTTT
CASSLIQGGSPLHF
>.|TRBV2|.|TRBJ2-7
TGTGCCAGCAGTGCCACTAGGGCCTACGAGCAGTACTTC
CASSATRAYEQYF
>TRBD1|TRBV7-9|.|TRBJ1-5
TGTGCCAGCAGGGGGGACAGGAACAATCAGCCCCAGCATTTT
CASRGDRNNQPQHF
>TRBD2|TRBV27|.|TRBJ2-7
TGTGCCAGCAGCATTTCGGGGGGGATAATAACCTACGAGCAGTACTTC
CASSISGGIITYEQYF
>TRBD1|TRBV7-2|.|TRBJ2-7
TGTGCCAGCAGCGCCCGTGGTGGGCGAGGACAGGGGACCTACGAGCAGTACTTC
CASSARGGRGQGTYEQYF
>.|TRBV18|.|TRBJ2-2
TGTGCCAGCTCACCACGGCCAGGGTTCGGGGAGCTGTTTTTT
CASSPRPGFGELFF
>TRBD2|TRBV27|.|TRBJ2-7
TGTGCCAGCAGTTCCGGGCTAGCGGGATACGAGCAGTACTTC
CASSSGLAGYEQYF
>.|TRBV19|once|TRBJ1-3
TGTGCCAGTAGTCACCGACTCAACTCTGGAAACACCATATATTTT
CASSHRLNSGNTIYF
>TRBD1|TRBV10-1|.|TRBJ2-2
TGCGCCAGCAGTCGGGACAGTCCCTCTACGAACACCGGGGAGCTGTTTTTT
CASSRDSPSTNTGELFF
>.|TRBV7-2|.|TRBJ1-2
TGTGCCAGCAGCCCGACGTCTAGGGGGGGGGAATCCTATGGCTACACCTTC
CASSPTSRGGESYGYTF
>.|TRBV10-3|.|TRBJ2-1
TGTGCCATCAGTGATTGGGCAGGGAAACGCAATGAGCAGTTCTTC
CAISDWAGKRNEQFF
>.|TRBV11-1|.|TRBJ2-7
TGTGCCAGCAGCACCCGTCGGGACACCCACTACGAGCAGTACTTC
CASSTRRDTHYEQYF
>TRBD2|TRBV28|.|TRBJ2-7
TGTGCCAGCAGTTTTGAGGGCTCGGGAGGGCCGTACGAGCAGTACTTC
CASSFEGSGGPYEQYF
>.|TRBV7-9|.|TRBJ1-1
TGTGCCAGCAGCTTAGTCGTCGCTGAAGCTTTCTTT
CASSLVVAEAFF
>TRBD2|TRBV10-3|.|TRBJ2-5
TGTGCCATCAGGGATAGCGGGGGGAAAGAGACCCAGTACTTC
CAIRDSGGKETQYF
>TRBD2|TRBV11-2|once|TRBJ2-7
TGTGCCAGCACCCTTAATAGCGGGAGGGATAACGAGCAGTACTTC
CASTLNSGRDNEQYF
>.|TRBV18|.|TRBJ2-3
TGTGCCAGCGGCTTGTCCCTCACAGATACGCAGTATTTT
CASGLSLTDTQYF
>.|TRBV7-9|.|TRBJ2-7
TGTGCCAGCAGCTCATACAGGGAAGGCTACGAGCAGTACTTC
CASSSYREGYEQYF
>TRBD1|TRBV19|.|TRBJ1-5
TGTGCCAGTACCATAAGGGGACAGGGACAGCCCCAGCATTTT
CASTIRGQGQPQHF